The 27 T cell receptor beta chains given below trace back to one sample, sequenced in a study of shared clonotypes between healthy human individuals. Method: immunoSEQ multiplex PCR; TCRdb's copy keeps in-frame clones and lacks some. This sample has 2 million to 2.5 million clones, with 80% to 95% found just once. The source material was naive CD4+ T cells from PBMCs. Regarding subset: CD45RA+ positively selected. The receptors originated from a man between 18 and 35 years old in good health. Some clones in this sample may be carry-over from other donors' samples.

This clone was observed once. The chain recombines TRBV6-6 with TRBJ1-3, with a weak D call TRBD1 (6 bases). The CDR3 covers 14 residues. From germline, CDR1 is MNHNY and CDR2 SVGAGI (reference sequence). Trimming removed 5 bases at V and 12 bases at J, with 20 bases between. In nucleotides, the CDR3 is TGTGCCAGCAGTACGGGACACCTATCCTTTGACATATATTTT. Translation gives CASSTGHLSFDIYF.

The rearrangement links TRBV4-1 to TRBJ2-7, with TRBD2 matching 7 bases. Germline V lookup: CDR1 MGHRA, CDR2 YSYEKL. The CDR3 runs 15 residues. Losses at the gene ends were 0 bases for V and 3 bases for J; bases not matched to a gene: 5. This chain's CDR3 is CASSQDGGVLYEQYF. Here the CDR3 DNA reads TGCGCCAGCAGCCAAGATGGGGGGGTCCTCTACGAGCAGTACTTC.

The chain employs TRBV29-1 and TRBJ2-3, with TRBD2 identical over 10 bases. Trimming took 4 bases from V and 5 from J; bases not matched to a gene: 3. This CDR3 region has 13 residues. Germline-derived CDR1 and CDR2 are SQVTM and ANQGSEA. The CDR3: CSVGRLAGDTQYF. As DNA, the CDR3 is TGCAGCGTTGGCCGACTAGCGGGAGATACGCAGTATTTT.

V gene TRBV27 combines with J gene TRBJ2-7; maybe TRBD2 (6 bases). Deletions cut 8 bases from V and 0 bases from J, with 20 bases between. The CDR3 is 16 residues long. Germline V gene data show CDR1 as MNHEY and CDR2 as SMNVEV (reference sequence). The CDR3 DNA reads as TGTGCCAGCGTAGTCGTCCAGCGGGTGGGCTCCTACGAGCAGTACTTC. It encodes CASVVVQRVGSYEQYF.

The CDR3 nucleotides read TGTGCCAGCAGTGATGCCAACCTCGGAAACACCATATATTTT. It is translated as CASSDANLGNTIYF. The rearrangement links TRBV2 to TRBJ1-3; D is undetermined. V lost 3 bases to trimming and J lost 4 bases, with 10 bases between them. CDR1 is SNHLY and CDR2 is FYNNEI in the germline V gene. This CDR3 has 14 amino acids. Using reference TRBV2 and TRBJ1-3 for the parts outside the CDR3, the full variable domain is EPEVTQTPSHQVTQMGQEVILRCVPISNHLYFYWYRQILGQKVEFLVSFYNNEISEKSEIFDDQFSVERPDGSNFTLKIRSTKLEDSAMYFCASSDANLGNTIYFGEGSWLTVV.

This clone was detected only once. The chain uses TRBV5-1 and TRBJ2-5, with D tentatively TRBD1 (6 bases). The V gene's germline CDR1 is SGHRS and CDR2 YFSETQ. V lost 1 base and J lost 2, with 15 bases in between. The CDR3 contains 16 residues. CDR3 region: CASSLWGQGGQETQYF. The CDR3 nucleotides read TGCGCCAGCAGCTTGTGGGGGCAGGGCGGACAAGAGACCCAGTACTTC.

This CDR3 reads CASSFTSGEFTQYF. CDR3 DNA sequence: TGTGCCAGCAGCTTTACTAGCGGAGAGTTCACGCAGTATTTT. The chain links TRBV7-2 to TRBJ2-3; 8 bases are a match to TRBD2. V trimming: 3 bases; J trimming: 9 bases; junction bases outside the gene matches: 8. The CDR3 has 14 amino acids. Germline V CDR1 and CDR2: SGHTA, FQGNSA.

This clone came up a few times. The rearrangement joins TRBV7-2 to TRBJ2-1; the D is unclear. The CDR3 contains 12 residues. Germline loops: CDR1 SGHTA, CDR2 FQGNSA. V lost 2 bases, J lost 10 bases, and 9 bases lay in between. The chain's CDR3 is CASSLRRREQFF. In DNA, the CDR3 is TGTGCCAGCAGCTTACGTAGGCGGGAGCAGTTCTTC.

CDR3 DNA: TGTGCCAGCAGTTCTAGCGGGAGGGCCGGCGAGACCCAGTACTTC. It is translated as CASSSSGRAGETQYF. This chain links TRBV6-6 with TRBJ2-5, with TRBD2 matching 12 bases. Trimming removed 4 bases from V and 5 bases from J; junction bases left unmatched: 5. The CDR3 runs 15 residues. Germline CDR1 and CDR2: MNHNY and SVGAGI (reference sequence).

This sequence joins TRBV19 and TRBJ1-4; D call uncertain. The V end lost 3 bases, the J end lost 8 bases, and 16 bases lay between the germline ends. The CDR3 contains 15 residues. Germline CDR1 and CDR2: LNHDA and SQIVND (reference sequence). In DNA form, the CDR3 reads TGTGCCAGTAGTATCGGCCGATGGGTTCGGGAAAAACTGTTTTTT. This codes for CASSIGRWVREKLFF.

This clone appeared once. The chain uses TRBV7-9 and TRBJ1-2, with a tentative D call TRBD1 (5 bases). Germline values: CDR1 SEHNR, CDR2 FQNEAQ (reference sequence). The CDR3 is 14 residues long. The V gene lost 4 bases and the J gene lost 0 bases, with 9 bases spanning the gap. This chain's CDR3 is CASSWDLSNYGYTF. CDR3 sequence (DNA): TGTGCCAGCAGCTGGGACCTTTCTAACTATGGCTACACCTTC.

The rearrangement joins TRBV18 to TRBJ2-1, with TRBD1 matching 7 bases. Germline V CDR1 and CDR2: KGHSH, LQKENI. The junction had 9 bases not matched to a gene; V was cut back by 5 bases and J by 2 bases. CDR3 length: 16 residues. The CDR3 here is CASSETGVWAYNEQFF. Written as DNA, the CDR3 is TGTGCCAGCTCAGAAACAGGGGTTTGGGCCTACAATGAGCAGTTCTTC. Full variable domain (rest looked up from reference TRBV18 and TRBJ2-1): NAGVMQNPRHLVRRRGQEARLRCSPMKGHSHVYWYRQLPEEGLKFMVYLQKENIIDESGMPKERFSAEFPKEGPSILRIQQVVRGDSAAYFCASSETGVWAYNEQFFGPGTRLTVL.

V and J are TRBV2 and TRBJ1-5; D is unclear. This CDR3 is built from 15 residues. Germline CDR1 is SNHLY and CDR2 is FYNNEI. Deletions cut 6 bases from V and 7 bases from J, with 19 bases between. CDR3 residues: CASRGGSLNTQPQHF. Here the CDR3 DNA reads TGTGCCAGCAGGGGTGGGTCCCTCAACACCCAGCCCCAGCATTTT.

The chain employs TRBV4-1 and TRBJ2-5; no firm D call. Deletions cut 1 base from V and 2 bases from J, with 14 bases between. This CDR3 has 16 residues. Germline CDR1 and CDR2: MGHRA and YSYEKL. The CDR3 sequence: CASSQGGLGTQETQYF. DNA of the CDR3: TGCGCCAGCAGCCAAGGGGGTTTAGGCACTCAAGAGACCCAGTACTTC.

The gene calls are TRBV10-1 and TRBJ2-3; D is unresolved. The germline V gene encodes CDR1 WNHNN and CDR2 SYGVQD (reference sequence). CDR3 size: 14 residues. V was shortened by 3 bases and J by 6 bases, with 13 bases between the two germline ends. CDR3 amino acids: CASSERATVDTQYF. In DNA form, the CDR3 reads TGCGCCAGCAGTGAACGAGCGACGGTTGATACGCAGTATTTT.

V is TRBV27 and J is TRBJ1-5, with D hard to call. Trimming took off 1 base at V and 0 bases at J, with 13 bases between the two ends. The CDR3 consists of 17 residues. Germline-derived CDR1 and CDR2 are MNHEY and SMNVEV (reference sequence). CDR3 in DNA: TGTGCCAGCAGTTTATTCTACAGACAAGGTAGCAATCAGCCCCAGCATTTT. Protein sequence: CASSLFYRQGSNQPQHF.

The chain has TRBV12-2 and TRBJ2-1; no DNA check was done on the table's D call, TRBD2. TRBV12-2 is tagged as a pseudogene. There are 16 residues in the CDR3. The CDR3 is CASRLRSGSIKNEQFF. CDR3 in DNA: TGTGCAAGTCGCTTACGAAGCGGGAGTATTAAGAATGAGCAGTTCTTC.

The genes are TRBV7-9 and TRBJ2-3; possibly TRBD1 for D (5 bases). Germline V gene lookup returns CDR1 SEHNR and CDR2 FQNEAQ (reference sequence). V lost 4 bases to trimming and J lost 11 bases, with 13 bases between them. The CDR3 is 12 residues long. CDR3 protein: CASSSQGFWQYF. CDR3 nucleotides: TGTGCCAGCAGCTCTCAGGGTTTTTGGCAGTATTTT.

The CDR3 protein is CASSTNDCPPEQFF. The CDR3 DNA is TGTGCCAGCAGCACCAATGACTGCCCCCCTGAGCAGTTCTTC. This chain uses TRBV21-1 with TRBJ2-1; the table calls TRBD2, which could not be checked here. TRBV21-1 has pseudogene status. This CDR3 has 14 amino acids.

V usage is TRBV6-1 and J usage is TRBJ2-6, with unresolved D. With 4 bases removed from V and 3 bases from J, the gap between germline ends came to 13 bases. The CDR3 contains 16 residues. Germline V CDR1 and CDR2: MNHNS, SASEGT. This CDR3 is CASSAMGLGGANVLTF. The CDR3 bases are TGTGCCAGCAGTGCTATGGGCCTTGGTGGGGCCAACGTCCTGACTTTC.

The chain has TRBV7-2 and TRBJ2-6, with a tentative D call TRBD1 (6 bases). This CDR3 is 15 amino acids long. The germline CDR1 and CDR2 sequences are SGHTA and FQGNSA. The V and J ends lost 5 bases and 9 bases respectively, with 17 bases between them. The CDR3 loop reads CASSPQGQTNNVLTF. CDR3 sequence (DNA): TGTGCCAGCAGCCCGCAGGGGCAGACAAACAACGTCCTGACTTTC.

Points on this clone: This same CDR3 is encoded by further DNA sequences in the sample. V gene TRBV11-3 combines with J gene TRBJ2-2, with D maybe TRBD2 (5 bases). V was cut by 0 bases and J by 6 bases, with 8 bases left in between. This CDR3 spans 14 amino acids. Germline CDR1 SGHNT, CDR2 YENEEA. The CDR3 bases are TGTGCCAGCAGCTTAGATCTGAGGGCCGGGGAGCTGTTTTTT. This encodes CASSLDLRAGELFF.

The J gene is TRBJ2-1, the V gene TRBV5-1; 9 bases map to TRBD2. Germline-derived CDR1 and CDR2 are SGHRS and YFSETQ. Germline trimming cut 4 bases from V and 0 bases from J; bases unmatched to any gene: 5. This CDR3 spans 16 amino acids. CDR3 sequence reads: CASSTPSGDSYNEQFF. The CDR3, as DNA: TGCGCCAGCAGCACCCCTAGCGGGGACTCCTACAATGAGCAGTTCTTC.

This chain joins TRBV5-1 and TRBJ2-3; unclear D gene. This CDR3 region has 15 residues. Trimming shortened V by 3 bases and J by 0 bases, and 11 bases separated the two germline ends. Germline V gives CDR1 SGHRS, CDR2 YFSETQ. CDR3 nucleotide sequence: TGCGCCAGCAGCTCTGAAGGATTTAGCACAGATACGCAGTATTTT. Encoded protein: CASSSEGFSTDTQYF.

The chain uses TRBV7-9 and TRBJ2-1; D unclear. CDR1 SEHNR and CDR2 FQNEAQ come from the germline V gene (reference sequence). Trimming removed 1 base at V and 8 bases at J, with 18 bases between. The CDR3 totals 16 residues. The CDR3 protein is CASSLEGAPTLYEQFF. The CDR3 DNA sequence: TGTGCCAGCAGCTTAGAAGGAGCGCCGACACTGTATGAGCAGTTCTTC.

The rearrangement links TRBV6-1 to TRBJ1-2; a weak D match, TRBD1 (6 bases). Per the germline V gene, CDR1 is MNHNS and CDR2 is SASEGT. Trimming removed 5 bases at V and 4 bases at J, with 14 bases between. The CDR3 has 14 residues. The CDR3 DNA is TGTGCCAGCAGTAACAGGGTATCAATCTATGGCTACACCTTC. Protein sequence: CASSNRVSIYGYTF.

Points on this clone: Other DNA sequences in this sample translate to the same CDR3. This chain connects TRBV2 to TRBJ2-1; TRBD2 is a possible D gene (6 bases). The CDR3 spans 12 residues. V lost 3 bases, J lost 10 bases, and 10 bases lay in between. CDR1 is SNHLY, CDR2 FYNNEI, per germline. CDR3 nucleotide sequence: TGTGCCAGCAGTGAGCGGGATGGGGAGCAGTTCTTC. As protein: CASSERDGEQFF.